The 7 T cell receptor beta chains presented below share a single source sample, sequenced in a study of T cell changes during pregnancy in multiple sclerosis. TCRdb keeps only in-frame clones here, not all; method: immunoSEQ multiplex PCR. The table includes approximately 90,000 clones, 91% detected once. The specimen comprised peripheral blood, sampled in the first trimester of pregnancy. Receptors originate from a female donor with multiple sclerosis, enrolled in a pregnancy study.

The chain employs TRBV6-5 and TRBJ2-7; 7 nucleotides match TRBD1. This CDR3 has 14 amino acids. Germline V gives CDR1 MNHEY, CDR2 SVGAGI. V was pared by 6 bases and J by 2 bases, with 7 bases of the junction left unmatched. CDR3 region: CASRLTGITYEQYF. The CDR3 nucleotides are TGTGCCAGCAGGTTGACAGGGATAACCTACGAGCAGTACTTC.

This chain uses TRBV30 with TRBJ2-3, with 7 bases matching TRBD2. The CDR3 is made up of 14 amino acids. CDR1 and CDR2 from the germline V gene are GTSNPN and SVGIG (reference sequence). Germline trimming cut 1 base from V and 4 bases from J; bases unmatched to any gene: 5. DNA of the CDR3: TGTGCCTGGAGTGGCCGCGGGGGAGCAGATACGCAGTATTTT. This gives the protein CAWSGRGGADTQYF. The full variable domain, in which reference TRBV30 and TRBJ2-3 provide the parts outside the CDR3, is SQTIHQWPATLVQPVGSPLSLECTVEGTSNPNLYWYRQAAGRGLQLLFYSVGIGQISSEVPQNLSASRPQDRQFILSSKKLLLSDSGFYLCAWSGRGGADTQYFGPGTRLTVL.

The chain recombines TRBV28 with TRBJ2-3; D possibly corresponds to TRBD2 (5 bases). Germline V gene data show CDR1 as MDHEN and CDR2 as SYDVKM. The CDR3 length is 15 residues. Deletions cut 5 bases from V and 8 bases from J, with 20 bases between. The CDR3 protein is CASSATQVLGSTQYF. Here the CDR3 DNA reads TGTGCCAGCAGTGCAACTCAGGTTCTGGGGAGTACGCAGTATTTT.

This chain uses TRBV2 with TRBJ2-3; 11 nucleotides line up with TRBD2. The length of the CDR3 is 19 residues. Trimming cost V 5 bases and J 5 bases; bases outside gene matches: 18. The V gene's germline CDR1 is SNHLY and CDR2 FYNNEI. The CDR3 DNA sequence: TGTGCCAGCAGTCGGGAACGAAGGGCTAGCGGGAGGATCATAGATACGCAGTATTTT. It yields the protein CASSRERRASGRIIDTQYF.

This chain links TRBV7-2 with TRBJ2-2, with TRBD2 identical over 10 bases. The junction had 8 bases not matched to a gene; V was cut back by 5 bases and J by 5 bases. The CDR3 has 16 amino acids. Germline CDR1 is SGHTA and CDR2 is FQGNSA. The CDR3 here is CASSPRAGGRTGELFF. The CDR3 nucleotides read TGTGCCAGCAGCCCCCGAGCGGGAGGGCGGACCGGGGAGCTGTTTTTT.

CDR3 nucleotides: TGTGCCAGCAGGCTGGACATTTCCTACGAGCAGTACTTC. This gives the protein CASRLDISYEQYF. The chain links TRBV27 to TRBJ2-7; possibly TRBD1 for D (5 bases). Per the germline V gene, CDR1 is MNHEY and CDR2 is SMNVEV (reference sequence). V was shortened by 6 bases and J by 1 base, with 10 bases between the two germline ends. The CDR3 covers 13 residues.

This chain connects TRBV5-1 to TRBJ2-2, with 8 bases fitting TRBD1. Germline-derived CDR1 and CDR2 are SGHRS and YFSETQ. The CDR3 extends over 18 amino acids. V trimming: 0 bases; J trimming: 3 bases; junction bases outside the gene matches: 10. The CDR3 DNA is TGCGCCAGCAGCTTGGAAATCGATCCGACAGGGGACACCGGGGAGCTGTTTTTT. This translates into CASSLEIDPTGDTGELFF.